This entry lists 32 T cell receptor beta chains sequenced from one sample in a study of blood T cell repertoires in COVID-19. TCRdb's copy holds only in-frame clones and misses some; the assay was immunoSEQ multiplex PCR. The sample has some 42,000 clones; about 91% are singletons. The specimen sequenced was peripheral blood. These receptor sequences come from a human donor in a cohort sampled during active COVID-19.

The chain carries TRBV12-3 or TRBV12-4 and TRBJ1-5; the D is unclear. The V gene lost 9 bases and the J gene lost 6 bases, with 12 bases spanning the gap. The CDR3 loop spans 12 amino acids. The CDR3 region is CASEGAGQPQHF. DNA for the CDR3: TGTGCCAGTGAAGGCGCGGGTCAGCCCCAGCATTTT.

CDR3 in DNA: TGTGCCAGCAGTGAAGGCTCCAGGGGCAATCAGCCCCAGCATTTT. This translates into CASSEGSRGNQPQHF. The chain combines TRBV6-1 with TRBJ1-5; the D gene is possibly TRBD1 (5 bases). Germline CDR1 MNHNS, CDR2 SASEGT. The V and J ends lost 1 base and 2 bases respectively, with 9 bases between them. This CDR3 has 15 amino acids.

This clone was counted once. The chain uses TRBV28 and TRBJ1-2, with D hard to call. The germline V gene has CDR1 MDHEN and CDR2 SYDVKM. The V end was cut by 1 base, the J end by 0 bases, with 6 bases between. The CDR3 contains 14 residues. The CDR3 bases are TGTGCCAGCAGTTTATCCCAGGCTAACTATGGCTACACCTTC. Encoded protein: CASSLSQANYGYTF.

The V and J genes are TRBV4-3 and TRBJ2-2; D remains unclear. Germline-derived CDR1 and CDR2 are LGHNA and YSLEER. The CDR3 covers 16 residues. Trimming shortened V by 2 bases and J by 3 bases, and 13 bases separated the two germline ends. CDR3 sequence reads: CASSQKLTLDTGELFF. In DNA, the CDR3 is TGCGCCAGCAGCCAAAAGCTTACTCTGGACACCGGGGAGCTGTTTTTT.

The J gene is TRBJ2-5, the V gene TRBV30; possibly TRBD1 for D (7 bases). The CDR3 length is 15 residues. From germline, CDR1 is GTSNPN and CDR2 SVGIG (reference sequence). With 1 base removed from V and 6 bases from J, the gap between germline ends came to 18 bases. The chain's CDR3 is CAWSASGGPRQTQYF. The CDR3 nucleotides are TGTGCCTGGAGTGCTTCAGGGGGGCCGAGACAGACCCAGTACTTC.

The chain combines TRBV19 with TRBJ1-6, with D possibly being TRBD1 (6 bases). Trimming took off 5 bases at V and 10 bases at J, with 18 bases between the two ends. The CDR3 covers 15 residues. Germline CDR1 is LNHDA and CDR2 is SQIVND (reference sequence). CDR3 in DNA: TGTGCCAGTAGTTCTCAGACAGGATCCGGCTCACCCCTCCACTTT. Translated, it gives CASSSQTGSGSPLHF.

The chain couples TRBV27 to TRBJ1-1, with 7 positions matching TRBD1. V gave up 2 bases and J gave up 1 base; unmatched junction bases: 7. The CDR3 loop spans 16 amino acids. Germline V lookup: CDR1 MNHEY, CDR2 SMNVEV (reference sequence). The CDR3 region has the DNA TGTGCCAGCAGTTTAAGAACAGGGGTGGGGAACACTGAAGCTTTCTTT. Translated, it gives CASSLRTGVGNTEAFF.

V gene TRBV15 combines with J gene TRBJ2-3; 8 nucleotides match TRBD2. Trimming cost V 4 bases and J 6 bases; bases outside gene matches: 6. CDR3 length equals 14 residues. In germline, CDR1 is LNHNV, CDR2 YYDKDF (reference sequence). CDR3 sequence: CATSNPGGDDTQYF. CDR3 in DNA: TGTGCCACCAGCAATCCCGGGGGGGACGATACGCAGTATTTT.

This chain joins TRBV6-2 or TRBV6-3 and TRBJ2-7; D perhaps matches TRBD1 (5 bases). Trimming cost V 5 bases and J 2 bases, with 10 bases left between them. Germline values: CDR1 MNHEY, CDR2 SVGEGT. The CDR3 has 13 amino acids. This chain's CDR3 is CASSVTGPYEQYF. In DNA, the CDR3 is TGTGCCAGCAGTGTCACAGGTCCCTACGAGCAGTACTTC.

This clone was seen only once. This sequence joins TRBV7-6 and TRBJ2-1; 7 nucleotides match TRBD2. This CDR3 is built from 14 residues. V lost 5 bases and J lost 6; bases outside the gene matches: 7. CDR1 is SGHVS and CDR2 is FNYEAQ in the germline V gene. CDR3 bases: TGTGCCAGCAGCCTACAGACTAGCATCAATGAGCAGTTCTTC. This codes for CASSLQTSINEQFF.

The chain is built from TRBV11-2 and TRBJ2-1; 9 nucleotides agree with TRBD2. Germline V gives CDR1 SGHAT, CDR2 FQNNGV. The V and J ends lost 3 bases and 1 base, in that order; junction bases with no gene match: 1. This CDR3 contains 15 residues. CDR3 in DNA: TGTGCCAGCAGCTTTACTAGCGGGTCCTACAATGAGCAGTTCTTC. Encoded protein: CASSFTSGSYNEQFF.

This clone was counted a few times. The chain joins TRBV7-9 to TRBJ2-1; D is ambiguous. Germline-derived CDR1 and CDR2 are SEHNR and FQNEAQ (reference sequence). V lost 3 bases to trimming and J lost 7 bases, with 10 bases between them. This CDR3 has 13 amino acids. Written as DNA, the CDR3 is TGTGCCAGCAGCTTGTTACACGGGAATGAGCAGTTCTTC. The encoded protein is CASSLLHGNEQFF.

This clone was observed a single time. The rearrangement links TRBV21-1 to TRBJ2-5; TRBD1 is the table's D call, not checked against the DNA. TRBV21-1 is given as a pseudogene. The CDR3 contains 19 residues. This chain's CDR3 is CASSKEDTSRATGPETQYF. CDR3 DNA sequence: TGTGCCAGCAGCAAAGAGGACACTTCCAGGGCTACAGGTCCAGAGACCCAGTACTTC.

V is TRBV27 and J is TRBJ2-5; 10 nucleotides line up with TRBD2. This CDR3 comprises 15 residues. From germline, CDR1 is MNHEY and CDR2 SMNVEV (reference sequence). V lost 7 bases and J lost 0; bases outside the gene matches: 5. The CDR3 reads CASTRTSGYQETQYF. CDR3 nucleotide sequence: TGTGCCAGCACAAGGACTAGCGGATACCAAGAGACCCAGTACTTC.

This clone occurred once. V usage is TRBV9 and J usage is TRBJ1-2; 8 nucleotides line up with TRBD1. Unmatched junction bases numbered 9, after V lost 3 bases and J lost 5 bases. The CDR3 has 15 amino acids. CDR1 is SGDLS and CDR2 is YYNGEE in the germline V gene. CDR3 residues: CASSERMGQDYGYTF. CDR3 sequence (DNA): TGTGCCAGCAGCGAGAGGATGGGACAGGATTATGGCTACACCTTC.

The J gene is TRBJ2-1, the V gene TRBV7-9; D is ambiguous. V was trimmed by 5 bases and J by 9 bases, leaving 11 bases between them. CDR1 and CDR2 from the germline V gene are SEHNR and FQNEAQ (reference sequence). This CDR3 contains 12 residues. The CDR3 spells CASSPTAGEQFF. Here the CDR3 DNA reads TGTGCCAGCAGCCCCACAGCCGGTGAGCAGTTCTTC.

The chain carries TRBV6-5 and TRBJ1-3; D is possibly TRBD1 (5 bases). The V end was cut by 6 bases, the J end by 0 bases, with 9 bases between. Germline V gives CDR1 MNHEY, CDR2 SVGAGI. This CDR3 is built from 14 residues. CDR3 loop: CASRGGSSGNTIYF. The CDR3 coding sequence is TGTGCCAGCAGGGGGGGAAGCTCTGGAAACACCATATATTTT.

The chain employs TRBV27 and TRBJ1-2, with 8 nucleotides matching TRBD1. CDR3 length: 13 residues. Germline CDR1 MNHEY, CDR2 SMNVEV (reference sequence). Germline trimming cut 4 bases from V and 8 bases from J; bases unmatched to any gene: 6. The CDR3 coding sequence is TGTGCCAGCAGTTACAGGGGGATGGTCGGCTACACCTTC. Protein product: CASSYRGMVGYTF.

This chain joins TRBV19 and TRBJ2-2; no firm D call. The CDR3 runs 13 residues. CDR1 is LNHDA and CDR2 is SQIVND in the germline V gene (reference sequence). The V and J ends lost 6 bases and 1 base respectively, with 6 bases between them. Here the CDR3 reads CASRIQNTGELFF. As DNA, the CDR3 is TGTGCCAGTAGGATACAGAACACCGGGGAGCTGTTTTTT. The full variable domain, in which reference TRBV19 and TRBJ2-2 provide the parts outside the CDR3, is DGGITQSPKYLFRKEGQNVTLSCEQNLNHDAMYWYRQDPGQGLRLIYYSQIVNDFQKGDIAEGYSVSREKKESFPLTVTSAQKNPTAFYLCASRIQNTGELFFGEGSRLTVL.

The chain is built from TRBV2 and TRBJ2-7, with 7 bases that match TRBD1. CDR1 and CDR2 from the germline V gene are SNHLY and FYNNEI. This CDR3 has 13 amino acids. V dropped 4 bases and J dropped 3; count of bases not matched to a gene: 3. CDR3 coding DNA: TGTGCCAGCAGTGGAGACAGGGACTACGAGCAGTACTTC. Its protein product is CASSGDRDYEQYF.

The chain recombines TRBV7-2 with TRBJ1-6, with a weak D call TRBD1 (6 bases). The CDR3 extends over 15 amino acids. With 6 bases removed from V and 7 bases from J, the gap between germline ends came to 16 bases. Germline V CDR1 and CDR2: SGHTA, FQGNSA. CDR3 loop: CASRRTRDNNSPLHF. The CDR3 DNA is TGTGCCAGCAGACGTACCCGGGACAACAATTCACCCCTCCACTTT.

The chain joins TRBV28 to TRBJ2-3; D might be TRBD1 (6 bases). The CDR3 is made up of 13 amino acids. The germline CDR1 and CDR2 sequences are MDHEN and SYDVKM. With 11 bases removed from V and 4 bases from J, the gap between germline ends came to 16 bases. CDR3 region: CALKGTSPDTQYF. The CDR3 DNA reads as TGTGCCCTCAAAGGGACAAGTCCAGATACGCAGTATTTT.

The gene calls are TRBV19 and TRBJ2-4; 9 bases match TRBD1. Trimming took 5 bases from V and 6 from J; bases not matched to a gene: 5. The CDR3 is 14 residues long. Germline V gives CDR1 LNHDA, CDR2 SQIVND (reference sequence). The DNA for the CDR3 is TGTGCCAGTAGTCGACAGGGGGGTAGAAACATTCAGTACTTC. Protein product: CASSRQGGRNIQYF.

J is TRBJ2-5 and V is TRBV7-8, with 10 bases aligning to TRBD2. After removal of 1 base from V and 1 base from J, the junction contained 3 bases not matched to a gene. Germline lookup yields CDR1 SGHVS and CDR2 FQNEAQ. This CDR3 comprises 16 residues. Written as DNA, the CDR3 is TGTGCCAGCAGCTTAGTGGTAGCGGGAGGCCAAGAGACCCAGTACTTC. The encoded protein is CASSLVVAGGQETQYF.

V usage is TRBV5-6 and J usage is TRBJ2-2, with D maybe TRBD2 (5 bases). CDR3 length: 16 residues. Germline values: CDR1 SGHDT, CDR2 YYEEEE. Trimming shortened V by 1 base and J by 7 bases, and 17 bases separated the two germline ends. CDR3 region: CASSLYAGRAGGELFF. The CDR3 bases are TGTGCCAGCAGCTTGTACGCAGGCCGGGCGGGCGGGGAGCTGTTTTTT. The full variable domain, with the rest looked up from reference TRBV5-6 and TRBJ2-2, is DAGVTQSPTHLIKTRGQQVTLRCSPKSGHDTVSWYQQALGQGPQFIFQYYEEEERQRGNFPDRFSGHQFPNYSSELNVNALLLGDSALYLCASSLYAGRAGGELFFGEGSRLTVL.

To note about this clone: This sample also contains other DNA sequences that code for the same CDR3. This rearrangement joins TRBV18 to TRBJ1-2; 7 bases match TRBD1. The germline V gene encodes CDR1 KGHSH and CDR2 LQKENI. The CDR3 runs to 13 residues. With 6 bases clipped from V and 5 bases from J, the junction kept 6 bases outside the gene matches. The CDR3, as DNA: TGTGCCAGCTCCCCAGACAGGGTTTATGGCTACACCTTC. Translation gives CASSPDRVYGYTF.

V is TRBV27 and J is TRBJ1-6; the match to TRBD1 covers 7 bases. Germline CDR1 MNHEY, CDR2 SMNVEV (reference sequence). V was clipped by 6 bases and J by 7 bases; unmatched bases: 6. This CDR3 is built from 14 residues. CDR3 residues: CASRTGQPNSPLHF. DNA of the CDR3: TGTGCCAGCAGAACGGGACAGCCGAATTCACCCCTCCACTTT.

The CDR3 DNA reads TGTGCCAGCAGTTACCCCGTGGGACAGGGGCGCGAGCAGTACTTC. It is translated as CASSYPVGQGREQYF. The genes are TRBV6-6 and TRBJ2-7; TRBD1 matches at 10 bases. Germline CDR1 and CDR2: MNHNY and SVGAGI (reference sequence). The length of the CDR3 is 15 residues. J gave up 6 bases and V 2 bases, and 7 bases lay outside the gene matches.

V gene TRBV4-3 combines with J gene TRBJ2-2; 7 bases agree with TRBD2. In germline, CDR1 is LGHNA, CDR2 YSLEER. V lost 5 bases and J lost 7; bases outside the gene matches: 7. CDR3 size: 14 residues. The CDR3 here is CASSFSGEGGELFF. In DNA form, the CDR3 reads TGCGCCAGCAGCTTTTCGGGGGAGGGCGGGGAGCTGTTTTTT.

The V call is TRBV27, the J call TRBJ2-6; D gene uncertain. The CDR3 runs to 15 residues. V was clipped by 6 bases and J by 0 bases, with 9 bases between them. CDR1 is MNHEY and CDR2 is SMNVEV in the germline V gene (reference sequence). CDR3 sequence reads: CASRSPSSGANVLTF. The CDR3 bases are TGTGCCAGCAGATCCCCGAGCTCTGGGGCCAACGTCCTGACTTTC.

This rearrangement joins TRBV6-5 to TRBJ1-1; D is unclear. Germline V CDR1 and CDR2: MNHEY, SVGAGI. The CDR3 runs 12 residues. V dropped 6 bases and J dropped 0 bases, with 5 bases sitting between them. The CDR3 region has the DNA TGTGCCAGCAGACTCTTGAACACTGAAGCTTTCTTT. This translates into CASRLLNTEAFF.

The V gene is TRBV11-3, the J gene TRBJ2-3; 10 bases align to TRBD2. The V gene end was trimmed by 5 bases and the J gene end by 4 bases; junction bases not matched to a gene: 6. The CDR3 extends over 15 amino acids. In germline, CDR1 is SGHNT, CDR2 YENEEA. Written as DNA, the CDR3 is TGTGCCAGCAGCGCGCCTGGACTAGCGGCAGATACGCAGTATTTT. Protein product: CASSAPGLAADTQYF. The entire variable domain, with the rest obtained from reference TRBV11-3 and TRBJ2-3, is as follows: EAGVVQSPRYKIIEKKQPVAFWCNPISGHNTLYWYLQNLGQGPELLIRYENEEAVDDSQLPKDRFSAERLKGVDSTLKIQPAELGDSAVYLCASSAPGLAADTQYFGPGTRLTVL.